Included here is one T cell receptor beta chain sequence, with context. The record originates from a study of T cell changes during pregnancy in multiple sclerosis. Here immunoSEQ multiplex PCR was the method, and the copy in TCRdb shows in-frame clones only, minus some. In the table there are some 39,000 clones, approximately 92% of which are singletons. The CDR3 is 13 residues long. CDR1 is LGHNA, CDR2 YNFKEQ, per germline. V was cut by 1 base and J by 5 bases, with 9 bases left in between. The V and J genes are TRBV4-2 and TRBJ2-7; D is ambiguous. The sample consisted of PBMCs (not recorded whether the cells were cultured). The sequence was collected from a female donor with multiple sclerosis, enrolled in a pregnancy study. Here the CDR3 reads CASSQAGLHEQYF. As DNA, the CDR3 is TGTGCCAGCAGCCAAGCCGGTCTCCACGAGCAGTACTTC.